This T cell receptor (beta chain) is drawn from a study of T-cell memory formation after mild COVID-19. TCRdb re-analysed the 5' RACE reads in MiXCR, keeping a single row per CDR3 protein. This sample has some 210,000 distinct CDR3 sequences, with over 9.5% found just once. This clonotype turned up a few times. The V end was cut by 8 bases, the J end by 7 bases, with 12 bases between. From germline, CDR1 is SEHNR and CDR2 FQNEAQ (reference sequence). The CDR3 is 13 amino acids. The TCR sequence derives from a man between 18 and 35 years old who had mild COVID-19 (a few samples of this study predate the infection). Cell type and time point are not known. The material sequenced was PBMCs or a T cell subset sorted from them (not recorded which). V usage is TRBV7-9 and J usage is TRBJ1-6; D is ambiguous. The CDR3 sequence: CASSRAENSPLHF. The CDR3 nucleotides read TGTGCCAGCTCCCGAGCGGAGAATTCACCCCTCCACTTT. The full variable domain, in which reference TRBV7-9 and TRBJ1-6 provide the parts outside the CDR3, is DTGVSQNPRHKITKRGQNVTFRCDPISEHNRLYWYRQTLGQGPEFLTYFQNEAQLEKSRLLSDRFSAERPKGSFSTLEIQRTEQGDSAMYLCASSRAENSPLHFGNGTRLTVT.